These 8 T cell receptor beta chains were sequenced from one sample in a study of beta chain features in type 1 diabetes. Isolated RNA was reverse transcribed in full, so expressed TCRB transcripts were sequenced. TCRdb's table, derived via immunoSEQ multiplex PCR, lists solely in-frame clones and lacks some. The sample shows over 350,000 clones, over 12% of them seen only once. The sequenced sample was naive CD4+ T cells from blood. These receptors all come from a woman aged 18-30 years in good health.

The chain combines TRBV28 with TRBJ2-1; 11 positions agree with TRBD2. There are 18 residues in the CDR3. The germline V gene has CDR1 MDHEN and CDR2 SYDVKM. The V gene end was trimmed by 3 bases and the J gene end by 5 bases; junction bases not matched to a gene: 12. CDR3 sequence reads: CASSFVSLAGGSNNEQFF. CDR3 coding DNA: TGTGCCAGCAGTTTTGTCTCCCTAGCGGGAGGTAGTAACAATGAGCAGTTCTTC. The full variable domain, its missing parts supplied by reference TRBV28 and TRBJ2-1, is DVKVTQSSRYLVKRTGEKVFLECVQDMDHENMFWYRQDPGLGLRLIYFSYDVKMKEKGDIPEGYSVSREKKERFSLILESASTNQTSMYLCASSFVSLAGGSNNEQFFGPGTRLTVL.

The chain uses TRBV6-5 and TRBJ1-1; D is possibly TRBD1 (6 bases). V lost 2 bases to trimming and J lost 0 bases, with 10 bases between them. This CDR3 region has 15 residues. Germline assignment: CDR1 MNHEY and CDR2 SVGAGI. DNA for the CDR3: TGTGCCAGCAGTTACCAGGGGATTCTGAACACTGAAGCTTTCTTT. Protein sequence: CASSYQGILNTEAFF.

The chain employs TRBV30 and TRBJ2-6, with D unresolved. The ends were cut back, 6 bases at V and 1 base at J, with 7 bases in the middle. The CDR3 is 13 residues long. Germline CDR1 is GTSNPN and CDR2 is SVGIG (reference sequence). CDR3 sequence reads: CACPLSGANVLTF. Here the CDR3 DNA reads TGTGCCTGCCCACTATCTGGGGCCAACGTCCTGACTTTC.

This clone has more than one count but fewer than ten. The genes are TRBV6-5 and TRBJ2-7, with D perhaps TRBD2 (7 bases). Germline CDR1 is MNHEY and CDR2 is SVGAGI. With 0 bases removed from V and 2 bases from J, the gap between germline ends came to 11 bases. This CDR3 has 15 amino acids. The CDR3 coding sequence is TGTGCCAGCAGTTACTCTAGGGGGGGTGCCTACGAGCAGTACTTC. This codes for CASSYSRGGAYEQYF.

In its sample, this clone was seen a few times. The chain combines TRBV5-1 with TRBJ2-7, with TRBD1 identical over 8 bases. The CDR3 spans 13 residues. Germline V lookup: CDR1 SGHRS, CDR2 YFSETQ. Unmatched junction bases numbered 2, after V lost 4 bases and J lost 2 bases. CDR3 in DNA: TGCGCCAGCAGCAAACAGGGGGCCTACGAGCAGTACTTC. This sequence encodes CASSKQGAYEQYF.

The chain joins TRBV2 to TRBJ2-1; D is undetermined. Per germline, CDR1 SNHLY and CDR2 FYNNEI. The CDR3 spans 13 residues. With 3 bases removed from V and 3 bases from J, the gap between germline ends came to 6 bases. The DNA of the CDR3 is TGTGCCAGCAGTGATAGTAGCTACAATGAGCAGTTCTTC. Encoded protein: CASSDSSYNEQFF.

This clone was seen a handful of times. The V and J genes are TRBV25-1 and TRBJ1-1, with TRBD1 as a possible D gene (6 bases). This CDR3 is built from 14 residues. In germline, CDR1 is MGHDK, CDR2 SYGVNS. V dropped 2 bases and J dropped 1 base, with 8 bases sitting between them. CDR3 residues: CASSETGTNTEAFF. For the CDR3, the DNA is TGTGCCAGCAGTGAAACAGGGACGAACACTGAAGCTTTCTTT.

This sequence joins TRBV12-5 and TRBJ1-2, with TRBD1 identical over 8 bases. CDR1 and CDR2 (germline): LGHNT, FRNRAP. The CDR3 spans 15 residues. V lost 6 bases, J lost 8 bases, and 14 bases stayed unmatched. The CDR3 region has the DNA TGTGCTAGTGGGCTCGGAAATACAGGGGGGGTCGGCTACACCTTC. Translated, it gives CASGLGNTGGVGYTF.